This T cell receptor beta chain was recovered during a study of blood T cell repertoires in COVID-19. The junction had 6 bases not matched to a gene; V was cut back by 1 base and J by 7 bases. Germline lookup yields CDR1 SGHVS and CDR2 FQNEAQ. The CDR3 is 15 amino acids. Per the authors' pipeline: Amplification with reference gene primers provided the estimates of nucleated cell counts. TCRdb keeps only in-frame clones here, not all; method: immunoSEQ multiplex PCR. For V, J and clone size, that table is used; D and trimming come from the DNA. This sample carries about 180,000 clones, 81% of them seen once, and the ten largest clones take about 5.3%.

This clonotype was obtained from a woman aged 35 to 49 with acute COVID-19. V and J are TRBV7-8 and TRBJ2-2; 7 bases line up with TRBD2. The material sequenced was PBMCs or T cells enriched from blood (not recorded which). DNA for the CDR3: TGTGCCAGCAGCTTAGTGGGAGGGCCGAACGGGGAGCTGTTTTTT. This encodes CASSLVGGPNGELFF.